These 20 T cell receptor beta chains were all obtained from the same sample, sequenced in a study of cytomegalovirus exposure and HLA in healthy donors. The PCR made use of 60 Vbeta and 13 Jbeta primers. The assay was immunoSEQ multiplex PCR, and TCRdb's table has in-frame clones only and misses some. The sample has some 190,000 clones; 80% are singletons. The source material was PBMCs. These receptors all come from a woman between 40 and 55 years old in good health and CMV-seronegative.

This clone was counted only a few times. At one end the junction does not follow the germline gene, possibly because of a read error. The gene calls are TRBV7-7 and TRBJ2-2; a weak D match, TRBD2 (6 bases). CDR1 and CDR2 from the germline V gene are SSHAT and FNYEAQ (reference sequence). This CDR3 is 16 amino acids long. CDR3 nucleotides: TGTGCTAGCAGCTTAGGAAGACTAGTAAACACCGGGGAGCTGTTTTTT. It codes for CASSLGRLVNTGELFF.

The rearrangement joins TRBV9 to TRBJ2-7, with 10 bases that match TRBD1. Trimming cost V 0 bases and J 7 bases; bases outside gene matches: 4. The germline V gene has CDR1 SGDLS and CDR2 YYNGEE. This CDR3 has 14 amino acids. In DNA form, the CDR3 reads TGTGCCAGCAGCGTAGGACAGGGGGCGGGTGAGCAGTACTTC. It translates to CASSVGQGAGEQYF.

V and J are TRBV2 and TRBJ2-3, with D possibly TRBD2 on 5 matching bases. CDR1 is SNHLY and CDR2 is FYNNEI in the germline V gene. The CDR3 length is 12 residues. Trimming cost V 8 bases and J 5 bases, with 11 bases left between them. The CDR3 here is CASRKEGDTQYF. CDR3 sequence (DNA): TGTGCCAGCCGAAAAGAGGGAGATACGCAGTATTTT.

V and J are TRBV29-1 and TRBJ1-6; D gene unclear. The length of the CDR3 is 13 residues. Germline V gene lookup returns CDR1 SQVTM and CDR2 ANQGSEA. V was clipped by 4 bases and J by 5 bases, with 9 bases between them. The CDR3 coding sequence is TGCAGCGTTGGGCAAGGAGATAATTCACCCCTCCACTTT. This sequence encodes CSVGQGDNSPLHF.

The chain joins TRBV19 to TRBJ1-2, with D perhaps matching TRBD1 (5 bases). This CDR3 has 16 residues. Trimming shortened V by 1 base and J by 4 bases, and 16 bases separated the two germline ends. CDR1 is LNHDA, CDR2 SQIVND, per germline (reference sequence). The DNA for the CDR3 is TGTGCCAGTAGTATAGGGTCGTCGGGGGGACGCTATGGCTACACCTTC. Encoded protein: CASSIGSSGGRYGYTF.

The chain has TRBV28 and TRBJ2-1, with 15 bases aligning to TRBD2. The CDR3 has 16 amino acids. With V trimmed by 6 bases and J by 6 bases, 6 bases remained unmatched. CDR1 is MDHEN and CDR2 is SYDVKM in the germline V gene. CDR3 region: CASRFSGLAGGNEQFF. For the CDR3, the DNA is TGTGCCAGCAGGTTCTCGGGACTAGCGGGAGGCAATGAGCAGTTCTTC.

The V call is TRBV20-1, the J call TRBJ1-3; D unresolved. The CDR3 length is 11 residues. V lost 7 bases, J lost 4 bases, and 8 bases lay in between. Per germline, CDR1 DFQATT and CDR2 SNEGSKA (reference sequence). The CDR3 loop is CSGVAGNTIYF. In DNA, the CDR3 is TGCAGTGGCGTAGCAGGAAACACCATATATTTT.

V is TRBV30 and J is TRBJ1-5; 7 bases match TRBD1. The CDR3 runs 14 residues. Germline assignment: CDR1 GTSNPN and CDR2 SVGIG (reference sequence). Losses at the gene ends were 4 bases for V and 10 bases for J; bases not matched to a gene: 13. The CDR3 region is CAWNDRDLSRPQHF. CDR3 DNA sequence: TGTGCCTGGAATGACAGGGACCTCAGTCGCCCCCAGCATTTT.

The CDR3 bases are TGTGCCAGCAGCTTACTTGGGACTACACTAGATACGCAGTATTTT. Translated, it gives CASSLLGTTLDTQYF. J is TRBJ2-3 and V is TRBV11-3; 7 bases line up with TRBD2. The germline V gene encodes CDR1 SGHNT and CDR2 YENEEA. The CDR3 contains 15 residues. V was clipped by 2 bases and J by 5 bases; unmatched bases: 7.

The chain is built from TRBV6-4 and TRBJ1-5; D is perhaps TRBD1 (5 bases). CDR1 MRHNA and CDR2 SNTAGT come from the germline V gene. The CDR3 contains 13 residues. Trimming removed 8 bases at V and 6 bases at J, with 14 bases between. The CDR3 here is CASSGHHGQPQHF. The CDR3 nucleotides read TGTGCCAGCTCCGGACACCACGGTCAGCCCCAGCATTTT.

V gene TRBV19 combines with J gene TRBJ1-4, with TRBD1 matching 7 bases. CDR3 length: 13 residues. V was pared by 6 bases and J by 6 bases, with 4 bases of the junction left unmatched. Germline CDR1 reads LNHDA; CDR2 reads SQIVND (reference sequence). This CDR3 is CASRQGTHEKLFF. The CDR3 DNA reads TGTGCCAGTAGACAGGGGACACATGAAAAACTGTTTTTT.

This chain connects TRBV19 to TRBJ1-2, with D possibly matching TRBD1 (6 bases). From germline, CDR1 is LNHDA and CDR2 SQIVND (reference sequence). This CDR3 is built from 16 residues. The V and J ends lost 3 bases and 2 bases respectively, with 16 bases between them. CDR3 sequence: CASSIPLARGNYGYTF. The CDR3 coding sequence is TGTGCCAGTAGTATCCCCTTGGCGAGGGGGAACTATGGCTACACCTTC.

V usage is TRBV11-3 and J usage is TRBJ2-7; D not certain. V shed 4 bases and J shed 8 bases, with 15 bases lying between them. CDR3 length: 13 amino acids. Per the germline V gene, CDR1 is SGHNT and CDR2 is YENEEA. This CDR3 reads CASSSDVGWKQYF. The CDR3 nucleotides are TGTGCCAGCAGCTCTGATGTGGGCTGGAAGCAGTACTTC.

This clone appeared a few times. This chain connects TRBV2 to TRBJ2-7; a possible D gene is TRBD2 (5 bases). The germline V gene has CDR1 SNHLY and CDR2 FYNNEI. The CDR3 extends over 12 amino acids. V lost 3 bases and J 7 bases, leaving 10 bases between the germline ends. DNA for the CDR3: TGTGCCAGCAGTGATCGGGGTTATGAGCAGTACTTC. Amino acid sequence: CASSDRGYEQYF.

The chain joins TRBV5-1 to TRBJ2-1, with a weak D call TRBD2 (5 bases). V was clipped by 0 bases and J by 3 bases, with 13 bases between them. Looked up from germline, CDR1 is SGHRS and CDR2 is YFSETQ. The CDR3 extends over 16 amino acids. CDR3 in amino acids: CASSLGSSDYYNEQFF. The CDR3 region has the DNA TGCGCCAGCAGCTTGGGTAGTAGCGACTACTACAATGAGCAGTTCTTC.

In its sample, this clone was seen once. This chain links TRBV9 with TRBJ2-5, with D perhaps matching TRBD1 (7 bases). The germline V gene encodes CDR1 SGDLS and CDR2 YYNGEE. This CDR3 contains 17 residues. Trimming left V 3 bases short and J 5 bases short, with 23 bases between. DNA for the CDR3: TGTGCCAGCAGCGGGGGACCCAGTTGGAGGGGGCTGGAGACCCAGTACTTC. This translates into CASSGGPSWRGLETQYF. Drawing the rest from reference TRBV9 and TRBJ2-5, the complete variable domain is DSGVTQTPKHLITATGQRVTLRCSPRSGDLSVYWYQQSLDQGLQFLIQYYNGEERAKGNILERFSAQQFPDLHSELNLSSLELGDSALYFCASSGGPSWRGLETQYFGPGTRLLVL.

This chain connects TRBV25-1 to TRBJ2-7; the match to TRBD1 covers 11 bases. This CDR3 has 14 amino acids. The V and J ends lost 4 bases and 2 bases, in that order; junction bases with no gene match: 1. Germline V lookup: CDR1 MGHDK, CDR2 SYGVNS. The CDR3 spells CASSVGQGAYEQYF. CDR3 coding DNA: TGTGCCAGCAGTGTGGGACAGGGGGCCTACGAGCAGTACTTC.

The chain carries TRBV7-3 and TRBJ2-1; D may be TRBD1 (6 bases). From germline, CDR1 is SGHTA and CDR2 FQGTGA. Trimming pared 5 bases from V and 0 bases from J, leaving 11 bases between. The CDR3 length is 15 residues. CDR3 protein: CASSLGTLSYNEQFF. CDR3 bases: TGTGCCAGCAGCCTCGGGACACTCTCCTACAATGAGCAGTTCTTC.

The rearrangement links TRBV25-1 to TRBJ1-2; D is unclear. The CDR3 contains 14 residues. Trimming pared 2 bases from V and 4 bases from J, leaving 11 bases between. CDR1 MGHDK and CDR2 SYGVNS come from the germline V gene. The CDR3 here is CASSEISGSYGYTF. The DNA for the CDR3 is TGTGCCAGCAGTGAAATTTCAGGATCCTATGGCTACACCTTC.

The rearrangement uses TRBV6-6 and TRBJ1-5; 8 bases are a match to TRBD1. Germline loops: CDR1 MNHNY, CDR2 SVGAGI (reference sequence). The ends lost 2 bases at V and 3 bases at J; junction bases unmatched: 6. The CDR3 totals 16 residues. CDR3 nucleotide sequence: TGTGCCAGCAGTTACGCGGGACAGGCGATCAATCAGCCCCAGCATTTT. It encodes CASSYAGQAINQPQHF.